This is a list of T cell receptor beta chains from one sample in a study of blood T cell repertoires in COVID-19. TCRdb's table, derived via immunoSEQ multiplex PCR, lists solely in-frame clones and lacks some. The sample includes more than 150,000 clones, 75% to 80% of them seen just once. Source material: peripheral blood. These receptors were taken from a woman aged 70 to 79 with acute or convalescent COVID-19. CDR3s include the opening cysteine and the closing phenylalanine or tryptophan. The D gene is left open where the match is weak. Part of the rows lack a size; the others show once, few, many or a class for expanded clones.

v_call	d_call	clone_size	j_call	cdr3_aa	cdr3_nt
TRBV6-5	NA	NA	TRBJ1-6	CASSYMGLGSPLHF	TGTGCCAGCAGTTACATGGGGCTGGGTTCACCCCTCCACTTT
TRBV7-2	NA	few	TRBJ1-6	CASSAAGYNSPLHF	TGTGCCAGCAGCGCGGCCGGCTATAATTCACCCCTCCACTTT
TRBV19	TRBD1	NA	TRBJ2-1	CASRLPGQGAFNEQFF	TGTGCCAGTAGGCTGCCGGGACAGGGGGCTTTCAATGAGCAGTTCTTC
TRBV18	NA	NA	TRBJ1-2	CASSAGAQTGGYTF	TGTGCCAGCTCGGCGGGTGCCCAAACGGGGGGCTACACCTTC
TRBV5-1	TRBD2	NA	TRBJ2-1	CASRRSGTSGTNEQFF	TGCGCCAGCAGGCGTTCCGGGACTAGCGGGACCAATGAGCAGTTCTTC
TRBV18	TRBD1	NA	TRBJ1-4	CASSPRTGAGGNEKLFF	TGTGCCAGCTCACCGAGGACAGGGGCTGGGGGTAATGAAAAACTGTTTTTT
TRBV20-1	NA	NA	TRBJ2-7	CSASSNREQYF	TGCAGTGCTAGTAGTAACAGGGAGCAGTACTTC
TRBV19	NA	NA	TRBJ2-1	CASNPSAARQYNEQFF	TGTGCCAGTAACCCTAGCGCCGCAAGACAATACAATGAGCAGTTCTTC
TRBV30	TRBD2	NA	TRBJ2-3	CAWSVGLAGVIDTQYF	TGTGCCTGGAGTGTGGGGCTGGCGGGAGTAATTGATACGCAGTATTTT
TRBV7-9	NA	NA	TRBJ2-6	CASSLAFLGARGANVLTF	TGTGCCAGCAGCTTAGCGTTCTTGGGGGCTCGAGGGGCCAACGTCCTGACTTTC
TRBV14	NA	NA	TRBJ2-5	CASSQSRQHKFKTQYF	TGTGCCAGCAGCCAATCTCGACAGCACAAGTTTAAGACCCAGTACTTC
TRBV14	TRBD1	NA	TRBJ2-7	CASSHWDSSSYEQYF	TGTGCCAGCAGCCATTGGGACAGCAGCTCCTACGAGCAGTACTTC
TRBV7-3	TRBD2	NA	TRBJ2-2	CASSAGETGELFF	TGTGCCAGCAGCGCGGGGGAAACCGGGGAGCTGTTTTTT
TRBV19	NA	NA	TRBJ1-2	CASSMGGDAGEGYTF	TGTGCCAGTAGTATGGGGGGAGACGCGGGTGAAGGCTACACCTTC
TRBV9	TRBD1	NA	TRBJ2-3	CASSVRGRGHGDTQYF	TGTGCCAGCAGCGTACGAGGCAGGGGGCATGGAGATACGCAGTATTTT
TRBV30	NA	once	TRBJ1-1	CAWSVGSYDTEAFF	TGTGCCTGGAGTGTGGGCAGTTACGACACTGAAGCTTTCTTT
TRBV27	NA	NA	TRBJ2-1	CASSRGSYNEQFF	TGTGCCAGCAGTAGGGGGTCATACAATGAGCAGTTCTTC
TRBV7-9	TRBD1	NA	TRBJ2-5	CASSYRQGAGETQYF	TGTGCCAGCAGCTACCGACAGGGGGCGGGAGAGACCCAGTACTTC
TRBV7-9	NA	many	TRBJ1-3	CASSLTGGGNTIYF	TGTGCCAGCAGCTTAACGGGGGGCGGAAACACCATATATTTT
TRBV29-1	TRBD1	NA	TRBJ2-7	CSVVGTGGYEQYF	TGCAGCGTTGTCGGGACAGGGGGCTACGAGCAGTACTTC
TRBV27	NA	NA	TRBJ1-2	CASRREDYGYTF	TGTGCCAGTCGTAGGGAGGACTATGGCTACACCTTC
TRBV5-1	NA	NA	TRBJ1-1	CASSPRTGTNTEAFF	TGCGCCAGCAGCCCCCGCACAGGCACCAACACTGAAGCTTTCTTT
TRBV5-5	TRBD1	NA	TRBJ2-3	CASSLETGLTDTQYF	TGTGCCAGCAGCTTGGAGACAGGGTTAACAGATACGCAGTATTTT
TRBV7-3	TRBD1	few	TRBJ1-6	CASSLGTGAGSPLHF	TGTGCCAGCAGCTTAGGGACAGGGGCGGGATCACCCCTCCACTTT